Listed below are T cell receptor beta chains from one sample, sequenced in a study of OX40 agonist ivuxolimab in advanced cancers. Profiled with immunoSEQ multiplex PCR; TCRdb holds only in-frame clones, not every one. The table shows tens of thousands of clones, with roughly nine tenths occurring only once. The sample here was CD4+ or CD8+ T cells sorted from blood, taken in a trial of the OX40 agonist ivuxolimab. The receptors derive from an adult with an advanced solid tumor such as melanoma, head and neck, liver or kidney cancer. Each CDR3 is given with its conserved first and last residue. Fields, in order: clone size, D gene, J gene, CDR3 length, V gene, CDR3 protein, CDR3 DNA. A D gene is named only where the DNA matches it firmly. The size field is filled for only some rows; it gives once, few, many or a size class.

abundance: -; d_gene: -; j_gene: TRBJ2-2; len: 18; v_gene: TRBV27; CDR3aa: CASSFRDRGLVRTGELFF; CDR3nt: TGTGCCAGCAGTTTCCGGGACAGAGGACTAGTAAGGACCGGGGAGCTGTTTTTT
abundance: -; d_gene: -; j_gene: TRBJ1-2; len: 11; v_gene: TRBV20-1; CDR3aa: CSARAPGGYTF; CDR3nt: TGCAGTGCTAGAGCTCCAGGGGGCTACACCTTC
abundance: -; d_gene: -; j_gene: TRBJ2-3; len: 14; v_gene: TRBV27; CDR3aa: CASSLVPGRDTQYF; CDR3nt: TGTGCCAGCAGTTTAGTCCCAGGTAGAGATACGCAGTATTTT
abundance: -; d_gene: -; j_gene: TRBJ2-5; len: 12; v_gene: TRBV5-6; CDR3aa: CASRRSQETQYF; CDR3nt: TGTGCCAGCCGTCGATCCCAAGAGACCCAGTACTTC
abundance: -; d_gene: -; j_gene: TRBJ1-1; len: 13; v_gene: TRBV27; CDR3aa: CASSLYPRVEAFF; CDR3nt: TGTGCCAGCAGTCTGTATCCACGAGTAGAAGCTTTCTTT
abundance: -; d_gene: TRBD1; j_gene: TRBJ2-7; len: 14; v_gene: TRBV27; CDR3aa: CASRPGGAAYEQYF; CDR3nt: TGTGCCAGCAGGCCAGGGGGCGCCGCCTACGAGCAGTACTTC
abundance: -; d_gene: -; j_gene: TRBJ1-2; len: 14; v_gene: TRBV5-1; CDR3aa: CASSLVGASYGYTF; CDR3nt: TGCGCCAGCAGCTTGGTAGGCGCCTCCTATGGCTACACCTTC
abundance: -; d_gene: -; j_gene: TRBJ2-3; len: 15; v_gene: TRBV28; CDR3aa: CASSMGASGADTQYF; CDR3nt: TGTGCCAGCAGTATGGGGGCCTCTGGTGCAGATACGCAGTATTTT
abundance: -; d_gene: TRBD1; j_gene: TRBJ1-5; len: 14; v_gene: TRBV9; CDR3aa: CASSSGQGVQPQHF; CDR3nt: TGTGCCAGCAGCTCCGGACAGGGGGTTCAGCCCCAGCATTTT
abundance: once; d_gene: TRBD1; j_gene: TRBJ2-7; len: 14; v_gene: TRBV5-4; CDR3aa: CASSYTGVSYEQYF; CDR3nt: TGTGCCAGCAGCTACACAGGGGTCTCCTACGAGCAGTACTTC
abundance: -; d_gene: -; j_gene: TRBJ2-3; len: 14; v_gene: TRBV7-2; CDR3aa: CASSLLGLTDTQYF; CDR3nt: TGTGCCAGCAGCTTACTCGGATTGACAGATACGCAGTATTTT
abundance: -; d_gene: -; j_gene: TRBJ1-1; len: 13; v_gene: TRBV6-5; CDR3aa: CASSRQPNTEAFF; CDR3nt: TGTGCCAGCAGCCGACAGCCGAACACTGAAGCTTTCTTT
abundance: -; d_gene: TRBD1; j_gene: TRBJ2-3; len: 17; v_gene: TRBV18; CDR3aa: CASSPKGVTGLPHTQYF; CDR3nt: TGTGCCAGCTCACCTAAGGGTGTGACAGGGCTCCCGCATACGCAGTATTTT
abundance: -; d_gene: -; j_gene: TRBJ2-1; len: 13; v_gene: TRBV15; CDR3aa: CATSRDRPGRQFF; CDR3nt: TGTGCCACCAGCAGAGATCGGCCAGGGAGGCAGTTCTTC
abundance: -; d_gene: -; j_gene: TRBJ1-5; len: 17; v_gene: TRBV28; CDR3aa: CASGTAGFSLDNQPQHF; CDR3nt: TGTGCCAGCGGAACCGCAGGGTTTTCCTTAGACAATCAGCCCCAGCATTTT
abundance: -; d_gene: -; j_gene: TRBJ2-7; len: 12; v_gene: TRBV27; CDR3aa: CASFSSSYEQYF; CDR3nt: TGTGCCAGCTTTAGCTCCTCCTACGAGCAGTACTTC
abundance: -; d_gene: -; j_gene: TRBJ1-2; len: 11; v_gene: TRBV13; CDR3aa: CASSFVGGYTF; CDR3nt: TGTGCCAGCAGCTTTGTTGGTGGCTACACCTTC
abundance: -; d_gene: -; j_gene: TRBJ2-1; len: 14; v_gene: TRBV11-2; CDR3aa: CASSPGWENNEQFF; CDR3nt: TGTGCCAGCAGCCCCGGATGGGAGAACAATGAGCAGTTCTTC
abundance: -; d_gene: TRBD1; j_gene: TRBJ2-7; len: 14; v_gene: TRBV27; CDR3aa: CASSLSGTGYEQYF; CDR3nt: TGTGCCAGCAGTTTATCAGGGACAGGCTACGAGCAGTACTTC
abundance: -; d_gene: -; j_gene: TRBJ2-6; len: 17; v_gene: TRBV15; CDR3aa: CATSATDRYSGANVLTF; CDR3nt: TGTGCCACCTCGGCCACAGATAGGTACTCTGGGGCCAACGTCCTGACTTTC
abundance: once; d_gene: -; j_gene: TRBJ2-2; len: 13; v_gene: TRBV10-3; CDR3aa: CATWGWAVGELFF; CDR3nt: TGTGCCACCTGGGGCTGGGCCGTCGGGGAGCTGTTTTTT
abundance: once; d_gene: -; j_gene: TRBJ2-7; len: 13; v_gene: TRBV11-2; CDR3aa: CASGAGPSYEQYF; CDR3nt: TGTGCCAGCGGCGCAGGTCCTTCCTACGAGCAGTACTTC
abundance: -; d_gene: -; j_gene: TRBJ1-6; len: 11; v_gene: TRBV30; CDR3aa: CAWSSESPLHF; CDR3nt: TGTGCCTGGAGCAGTGAGTCACCCCTCCACTTT
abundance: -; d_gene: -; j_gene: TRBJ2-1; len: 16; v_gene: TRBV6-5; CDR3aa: CASSYGPPSSYNEQFF; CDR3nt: TGTGCCAGCAGTTACGGCCCGCCTAGCTCCTACAATGAGCAGTTCTTC
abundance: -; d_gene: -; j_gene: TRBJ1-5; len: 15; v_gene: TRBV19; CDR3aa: CASSPGLNSNQPQHF; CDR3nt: TGTGCCAGTAGCCCGGGACTGAATAGCAATCAGCCCCAGCATTTT
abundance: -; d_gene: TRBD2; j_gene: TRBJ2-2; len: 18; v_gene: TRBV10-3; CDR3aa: CAISSGLAGGRSTGELFF; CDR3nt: TGTGCCATCAGTTCGGGACTAGCGGGAGGGCGGAGCACCGGGGAGCTGTTTTTT
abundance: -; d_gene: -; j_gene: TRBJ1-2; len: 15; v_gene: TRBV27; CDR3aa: CASSLRPAALYGYTF; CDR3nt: TGTGCCAGCAGTTTACGGCCAGCCGCGCTCTATGGCTACACCTTC
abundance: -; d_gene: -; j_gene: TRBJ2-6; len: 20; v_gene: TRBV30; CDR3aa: CAWSVNPFARKLSGANVLTF; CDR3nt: TGTGCCTGGAGTGTTAATCCCTTTGCCAGAAAACTCTCTGGGGCCAACGTCCTGACTTTC
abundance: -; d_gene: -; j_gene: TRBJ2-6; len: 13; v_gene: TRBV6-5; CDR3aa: CASSYGQVGVLTF; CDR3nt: TGTGCCAGCAGTTACGGGCAGGTGGGCGTCCTGACTTTC
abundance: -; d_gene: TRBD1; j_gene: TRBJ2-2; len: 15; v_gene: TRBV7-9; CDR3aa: CASSSGQGYTGELFF; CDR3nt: TGTGCCAGCAGCTCGGGACAGGGGTACACCGGGGAGCTGTTTTTT
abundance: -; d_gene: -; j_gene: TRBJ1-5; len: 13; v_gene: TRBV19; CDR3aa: CASSIDGYQPQHF; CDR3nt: TGTGCCAGTAGTATAGACGGGTATCAGCCCCAGCATTTT
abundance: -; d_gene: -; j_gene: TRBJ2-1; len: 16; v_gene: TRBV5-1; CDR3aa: CASSLPMDARDNEQFF; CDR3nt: TGCGCCAGCAGCTTGCCCATGGATGCGAGGGACAATGAGCAGTTCTTC
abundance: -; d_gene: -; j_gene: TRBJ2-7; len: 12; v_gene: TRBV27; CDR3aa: CASSLLGGRQYF; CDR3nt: TGTGCCAGCAGTTTACTAGGAGGTAGGCAGTACTTC
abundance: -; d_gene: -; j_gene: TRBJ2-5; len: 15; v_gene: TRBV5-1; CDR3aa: CASSLSGVLQETQYF; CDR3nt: TGCGCCAGCAGCTTATCCGGGGTATTACAAGAGACCCAGTACTTC
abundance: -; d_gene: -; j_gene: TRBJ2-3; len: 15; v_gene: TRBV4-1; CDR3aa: CASSQVSSFKDTQYF; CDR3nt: TGCGCCAGCAGCCAAGTCTCGTCATTTAAAGATACGCAGTATTTT
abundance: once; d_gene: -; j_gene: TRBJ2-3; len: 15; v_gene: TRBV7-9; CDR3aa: CASSLDLGNTDTQYF; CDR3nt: TGTGCCAGCAGCTTAGATCTAGGGAACACAGATACGCAGTATTTT
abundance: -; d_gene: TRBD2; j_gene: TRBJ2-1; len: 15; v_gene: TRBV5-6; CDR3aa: CASSLGTSGSNEQFF; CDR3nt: TGTGCCAGCAGCTTGGGGACTAGCGGGAGCAATGAGCAGTTCTTC
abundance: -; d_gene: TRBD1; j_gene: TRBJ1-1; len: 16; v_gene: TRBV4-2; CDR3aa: CASSPGAGQPNTEAFF; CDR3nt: TGTGCCAGCAGCCCGGGAGCGGGACAGCCGAACACTGAAGCTTTCTTT